Listed below are T cell receptor beta chains from one sample, sequenced in a study of CD8 T cells in ankylosing spondylitis. In TCRdb, the 5' RACE reads were re-called with MiXCR into one record per CDR3 protein. Of fewer than 450,000 distinct CDR3 sequences listed, 17% are singletons. Material for sequencing was blood, either unsorted or a sorted T cell fraction (not recorded which). These receptors all come from a male donor with ankylosing spondylitis. The CDR3 runs from the conserved cysteine through the conserved F or W. D genes are given only for firm matches. Clone size is shown for a subset of rows, as once, few, many or a class of expanded clone.

NA	TRBV4-2	TRBJ1-6	NA	TGTGCCAGCAGCCAAGGAGGGTGGGGGGTAGGAATTTCACCCCTCCACTTT	CASSQGGWGVGISPLHF
NA	TRBV20-1	TRBJ1-4	TRBD1	TGCAGTGCTTCGCACAGGGGGCTTTTGGGAAATGAAAAACTGTTTTTT	CSASHRGLLGNEKLFF
NA	TRBV6-5	TRBJ1-6	NA	TGTGCCAGCAGTTACTCCCAGGGAAGGGATTCACCCCTCCACTTT	CASSYSQGRDSPLHF
NA	TRBV6-2/TRBV6-3	TRBJ2-3	TRBD2	TGTGCCAGCAGTACCCGACTAGCGGGAAGCACAGATACGCAGTATTTT	CASSTRLAGSTDTQYF
many	TRBV15	TRBJ2-3	NA	TGTGCCACCAGCAGAGGGCCGGCAGATACGCAGTATTTT	CATSRGPADTQYF
NA	TRBV7-3	TRBJ2-1	NA	TGTGCCAGCAGCTTAAGGACTACTAGCTCCTACAATGAGCAGTTCTTC	CASSLRTTSSYNEQFF
few	TRBV4-3	TRBJ2-3	NA	TGCGCCAGCAGCCAAGAGTTTGTCGCAGATACGCAGTATTTT	CASSQEFVADTQYF
NA	TRBV6-1	TRBJ1-1	TRBD1	TGTGCCAGCAGTGTTCCAGGGGGCAGGGGCACTGAAGCTTTCTTT	CASSVPGGRGTEAFF
NA	TRBV12-3/TRBV12-4	TRBJ2-3	NA	TGTGCCAGTATATACCGCAGGGGAGGGGGCACAGATACGCAGTATTTT	CASIYRRGGGTDTQYF
few	TRBV7-3	TRBJ1-1	NA	TGTGCCAGCAGCTCGGGACGGGAGGGCACTGAAGCTTTCTTT	CASSSGREGTEAFF
NA	TRBV12-3/TRBV12-4	TRBJ2-3	NA	TGTGCCAGCAGTTTATCCGCGATCGAGCAGTATTTT	CASSLSAIEQYF
many	TRBV5-1	TRBJ1-5	NA	TGCGCCAGCAGCTTCCGGGACCGGGATAGCAATCAGCCCCAGCATTTT	CASSFRDRDSNQPQHF
few	TRBV5-1	TRBJ2-1	TRBD2	TGCGCCAGCAGCCCCGGACTAGCGCCTCCGTACAATGAGCAGTTCTTC	CASSPGLAPPYNEQFF
NA	TRBV19	TRBJ1-6	NA	TGTGCCAGTAGTCTACGGACACGGGGTAGCTCCTATAATTCACCCCTCCACTTT	CASSLRTRGSSYNSPLHF
NA	TRBV6-1	TRBJ1-2	NA	TGTGCCAGCCATTCGGAGGGCCGGTATGGCTACACCTTC	CASHSEGRYGYTF
few	TRBV4-1	TRBJ2-2	NA	TGCGCCAGCAGCCAAGAAAACAGGGTAGCCGGGGAGCTGTTTTTT	CASSQENRVAGELFF
NA	TRBV6-5	TRBJ2-1	NA	TGTGCCAGCAGTTACTCCTCGGGGGCCTACAATGAGCAGTTCTTC	CASSYSSGAYNEQFF
NA	TRBV20-1	TRBJ2-3	NA	TGCAGTGCTAGAGACCCGACAGGTAGATCAGATACGCAGTATTTT	CSARDPTGRSDTQYF
few	TRBV7-2	TRBJ1-3	NA	TGTGCCAGCAGCTTAGAGATCGCAGGGTCGGGAAACACCATATATTTT	CASSLEIAGSGNTIYF
NA	TRBV6-5	TRBJ1-1	TRBD1	TGTGCCAGCACCGACAGGGTTAGTGAAGCTTTCTTT	CASTDRVSEAFF
few	TRBV11-2	TRBJ2-1	NA	TGTGCCAGCAGCTACGGGGGCCCCCTTTACAATGAGCAGTTCTTC	CASSYGGPLYNEQFF
few	TRBV2	TRBJ1-3	NA	TGTGCCAGCAGTACCCGACAGATCAGAAACACCATATATTTT	CASSTRQIRNTIYF
NA	TRBV3-1	TRBJ2-7	TRBD2	TGTGCCAGCAGCCAAGCTAGCGGGAGGCCTTACGAGCAGTACTTC	CASSQASGRPYEQYF
NA	TRBV7-9	TRBJ1-2	TRBD1	TGTGCCAGCAGCTCGACAGGGAGTGACTATGGCTACACCTTC	CASSSTGSDYGYTF
NA	TRBV20-1	TRBJ2-7	NA	TGCAGTGCCCCTAGCTTTAGCTCCTACGAGCAGTACTTC	CSAPSFSSYEQYF
NA	TRBV10-3	TRBJ1-3	NA	TGTGCCATCAGGGACCTCGGGAACTCTGGAAACACCATATATTTT	CAIRDLGNSGNTIYF
NA	TRBV5-1	TRBJ2-5	TRBD2	TGCGCCAGCAGCTTACCCGGGACTAGCGGGAACCAAGAGACCCAGTACTTC	CASSLPGTSGNQETQYF
few	TRBV3-1	TRBJ2-1	NA	TGTGCCAGCAGCCCGCAGGGGACTCGAAATGAGCAGTTCTTC	CASSPQGTRNEQFF
few	TRBV14	TRBJ2-1	NA	TGTGCCAGCAGCCAAGTAGCTAGGTACAATGAGCAGTTCTTC	CASSQVARYNEQFF
few	TRBV24-1	TRBJ2-6	NA	TGTGCCACCAGTGATACGCAGGGACCTGGGGCCAACGTCCTGACTTTC	CATSDTQGPGANVLTF
NA	TRBV3-1	TRBJ2-7	NA	TGTGCCAGCAGCCCCACCCTGAGCTCCTACGAGCAGTACTTC	CASSPTLSSYEQYF
many	TRBV29-1	TRBJ2-6	NA	TGCAGCGCTCCGACAGGCTCTGGGGCCAACGTCCTGACTTTC	CSAPTGSGANVLTF
few	TRBV15	TRBJ2-3	TRBD2	TGTGCCACCAGCAGGGGACGGGGGGGAGATACGCAGTATTTT	CATSRGRGGDTQYF
NA	TRBV5-1	TRBJ2-5	TRBD1	TGCGCCAGCAGCCGAGGGGGACAGGGGGTTGGAGAGACCCAGTACTTC	CASSRGGQGVGETQYF
NA	TRBV18	TRBJ2-5	NA	TGTGCCAGCTCACCATACGGAGAGACCCAGTACTTC	CASSPYGETQYF
NA	TRBV30	TRBJ1-2	TRBD1	TGTGCCTGGAGTGTACCGGTACAGGGGCGGCGAGGCTACACCTTC	CAWSVPVQGRRGYTF
few	TRBV5-1	TRBJ2-5	TRBD2	TGCGCCAGCAGCTTGGGGACTAGCCCCCAAGAGACCCAGTACTTC	CASSLGTSPQETQYF
few	TRBV25-1	TRBJ2-1	NA	TGTGCCAGCAGTGAGATAGCCGGCCAGAAAAACAATGAGCAGTTCTTC	CASSEIAGQKNNEQFF
NA	TRBV10-3	TRBJ1-1	TRBD1	TGTGCCATCAGTGAGGAGGGCCTGGGACAGGATGAAGCTTTCTTT	CAISEEGLGQDEAFF
few	TRBV6-5	TRBJ2-2	NA	TGTGCCAGCAGTTACCGGAAAGACTTAACCGGGGAGCTGTTTTTT	CASSYRKDLTGELFF
many	TRBV12-3/TRBV12-4	TRBJ2-1	TRBD2	TGTGCCAGCAGGTCTGGGACTAGCCATGAGCAGTTCTTC	CASRSGTSHEQFF
few	TRBV6-4	TRBJ2-3	NA	TGTGCCAGCAGTGACTCTCCGGGAGCCGCTGCGGATACGCAGTATTTT	CASSDSPGAAADTQYF
many	TRBV12-3/TRBV12-4	TRBJ1-5	NA	TGTGCCAGCAGTTTGCTAGGGTCCAATCAGCCCCAGCATTTT	CASSLLGSNQPQHF
once	TRBV2	TRBJ2-7	TRBD1	TGTGCCAGCAGTGAAGCTTCGAACAGGGGCGAGCAGTACTTC	CASSEASNRGEQYF
NA	TRBV6-1	TRBJ2-3	NA	TGTGCCAGCAGGCCGGGGGCGGGAATATCGGATACGCAGTATTTT	CASRPGAGISDTQYF
once	TRBV20-1	TRBJ2-7	NA	TGCAGTGTCCGAGGACAGCAAACCTACGAGCAGTACTTC	CSVRGQQTYEQYF
many	TRBV7-2	TRBJ2-3	NA	TGTGCCAGCAGCTTAGCGGGGATCGATACGCAGTATTTT	CASSLAGIDTQYF